What follows are 32 T cell receptor beta chains derived from one specimen sequenced in a study of regulatory T cells in long-lasting Graves disease. The time point is: newly diagnosed GD, antithyroid drugs for less than 3 months. The authors made the TCR library using RNA they extracted from PBMCs. The authors built TCR beta libraries using iRepertoire HTBI primers and Arm-PCR of CDR3 regions. Using its own MiXCR run on the multiplex PCR reads, TCRdb lists one record per CDR3 protein. The top ten clones hold 9% to 15% of a sample with some 460,000 distinct CDR3 sequences, around 15% of them seen once. These data are also associated with another study on T cells in Graves' hyperthyroidism and ophthalmopathy.

The source material was peripheral blood mononuclear cells (PBMCs), sampled at new diagnosis, from a patient treated with antithyroid drugs. The origin of the receptors is a man aged 40-49 years with Graves disease.

This clonotype was counted at least ten times. V usage is TRBV12-3 or TRBV12-4 and J usage is TRBJ2-3; no clear D gene. The CDR3 contains 15 residues. Trimming took 5 bases from V and 0 from J, leaving 12 bases between them. This chain's CDR3 is CASSPVGASTDTQYF. Here the CDR3 DNA reads TGTGCCAGCAGTCCCGTCGGAGCGAGCACAGATACGCAGTATTTT.

This clonotype has at least ten counts. The rearrangement links TRBV6-1 to TRBJ2-7; D possibly corresponds to TRBD2 (5 bases). Trimming cost V 6 bases and J 3 bases, with 15 bases left between them. This CDR3 contains 14 residues. The germline CDR1 and CDR2 sequences are MNHNS and SASEGT. Here the CDR3 DNA reads TGTGCCAGCAGCCGAGGACTCAACCTCTACGAGCAGTACTTC. Protein product: CASSRGLNLYEQYF.

This clonotype was observed many times. The V call is TRBV28, the J call TRBJ1-2; D ambiguous. CDR3 length equals 13 residues. V gave up 5 bases and J gave up 2 bases, with 9 bases separating them. Germline CDR1 and CDR2: MDHEN and SYDVKM. The CDR3 coding sequence is TGTGCCAGCAGTACTCTCAGCAACTATGGCTACACCTTC. Translating gives CASSTLSNYGYTF.

This clonotype has more than one count but fewer than ten. The chain uses TRBV6-1 and TRBJ2-4; TRBD1 aligns across 8 bases. CDR3 size: 17 residues. The junction had 13 bases not matched to a gene; V was cut back by 6 bases and J by 3 bases. Germline assignment: CDR1 MNHNS and CDR2 SASEGT. This chain's CDR3 is CASSPFGQGRGKNIQYF. For the CDR3, the DNA is TGTGCCAGCAGCCCGTTCGGACAGGGTAGAGGCAAAAACATTCAGTACTTC.

This clonotype came up a few times. The gene calls are TRBV29-1 and TRBJ1-4; TRBD1 is a possible D gene (6 bases). Germline V lookup: CDR1 SQVTM, CDR2 ANQGSEA. The CDR3 is 15 residues long. V was clipped by 1 base and J by 7 bases, with 16 bases between them. The CDR3 spells CSVEAVGAGGEKLFF. DNA for the CDR3: TGCAGCGTTGAAGCTGTGGGGGCGGGAGGTGAAAAACTGTTTTTT. Combining the CDR3 with reference TRBV29-1 and TRBJ1-4 gives the whole variable domain SAVISQKPSRDICQRGTSLTIQCQVDSQVTMMFWYRQQPGQSLTLIATANQGSEATYESGFVIDKFPISRPNLTFSTLTVSNMSPEDSSIYLCSVEAVGAGGEKLFFGSGTQLSVL.

This clonotype was detected many times. The chain uses TRBV29-1 and TRBJ2-3; D might be TRBD2 (5 bases). Trimming cost V 6 bases and J 4 bases, with 14 bases left between them. Germline V gene sequence: CDR1 SQVTM, CDR2 ANQGSEA. The CDR3 extends over 13 amino acids. In DNA form, the CDR3 reads TGCAGCGTAAGGCCAGCAGCGGCAGATACGCAGTATTTT. Its protein product is CSVRPAAADTQYF.

This clonotype was detected ten times or more. This rearrangement joins TRBV7-8 to TRBJ2-1; 15 bases map to TRBD2. Germline V CDR1 and CDR2: SGHVS, FQNEAQ. The CDR3 covers 19 residues. Losses at the gene ends were 1 base for V and 0 bases for J; bases not matched to a gene: 4. The CDR3 spells CASSLVGLAGGPSYNEQFF. In nucleotides, the CDR3 is TGTGCCAGCAGCTTAGTGGGACTAGCGGGAGGCCCCTCCTACAATGAGCAGTTCTTC.

V and J are TRBV5-4 and TRBJ2-5, with D possibly matching TRBD2 (6 bases). The CDR3 covers 14 residues. The V end was cut by 1 base, the J end by 3 bases, with 10 bases between. Germline CDR1 is SGHNT and CDR2 is YYREEE (reference sequence). The CDR3 coding sequence is TGTGCCAGCAGCTTGTGGGGCGGGAAAGAGACCCAGTACTTC. This encodes CASSLWGGKETQYF.

This clonotype showed up just a few times. The rearrangement joins TRBV6-5 to TRBJ2-2; possibly TRBD2 for D (7 bases). This CDR3 spans 16 amino acids. The germline gives CDR1 MNHEY, CDR2 SVGAGI. Trimming stripped 2 bases from V and 5 bases from J, with 15 bases between. For the CDR3, the DNA is TGTGCCAGCAGTTACGGAGGGGGGGTTTGGACCGGGGAGCTGTTTTTT. Amino acids: CASSYGGGVWTGELFF.

This clonotype was counted many times. The V call is TRBV5-1, the J call TRBJ2-1, with D perhaps matching TRBD1 (6 bases). The V end lost 4 bases, the J end lost 4 bases, and 9 bases lay between the germline ends. Germline lookup yields CDR1 SGHRS and CDR2 YFSETQ. This CDR3 is built from 13 residues. The CDR3 nucleotides read TGCGCCAGCAGCACAGACAGGTACAATGAGCAGTTCTTC. Its protein product is CASSTDRYNEQFF.

The CDR3 protein is CASSRGTGSINEQFF. The CDR3, as DNA: TGTGCCAGCAGCAGAGGGACAGGGAGTATCAATGAGCAGTTCTTC. The chain combines TRBV7-3 with TRBJ2-1; 9 positions match TRBD1. Germline lookup yields CDR1 SGHTA and CDR2 FQGTGA. The CDR3 sequence is 15 residues long. V was pared by 5 bases and J by 6 bases, with 8 bases of the junction left unmatched.

This clonotype was observed a handful of times. The chain uses TRBV19 and TRBJ2-7; D is possibly TRBD1 (6 bases). The CDR3 totals 16 residues. Germline assignment: CDR1 LNHDA and CDR2 SQIVND (reference sequence). V was shortened by 10 bases and J by 4 bases, with 26 bases between the two germline ends. The CDR3 spells CATSSEGQGRGYEQYF. CDR3 in DNA: TGTGCCACCAGTAGCGAAGGGCAGGGGCGAGGGTACGAGCAGTACTTC.

This clonotype has a count of ten or more. This chain links TRBV30 with TRBJ1-4; a weak D match, TRBD1 (5 bases). V gave up 4 bases and J gave up 7 bases, with 16 bases separating them. This CDR3 contains 14 residues. Germline values: CDR1 GTSNPN, CDR2 SVGIG (reference sequence). In DNA, the CDR3 is TGTGCCTGGAAGAGGGGCCCTGTGGGTGAAAAACTGTTTTTT. Protein product: CAWKRGPVGEKLFF.

In its sample, this clonotype was seen many times. V usage is TRBV29-1 and J usage is TRBJ2-3; 8 nucleotides line up with TRBD1. Germline CDR1 reads SQVTM; CDR2 reads ANQGSEA. With V trimmed by 7 bases and J by 5 bases, 5 bases remained unmatched. The CDR3 length is 12 residues. CDR3 bases: TGCAGCGCGGACAGGGTGGGAGATACGCAGTATTTT. This gives the protein CSADRVGDTQYF.

CDR3 nucleotides: TGCGCCAGCAGCTTTGGCTGGCGGGATAACACCGGGGAGCTGTTTTTT. This gives the protein CASSFGWRDNTGELFF. This chain links TRBV5-1 with TRBJ2-2; the D gene is possibly TRBD2 (6 bases). Trimming took 2 bases from V and 2 from J, leaving 13 bases between them. Germline CDR1 reads SGHRS; CDR2 reads YFSETQ. This CDR3 region has 16 residues.

This clonotype was observed at least ten times. V usage is TRBV28 and J usage is TRBJ2-1, with D uncertain. Germline CDR1 reads MDHEN; CDR2 reads SYDVKM. The CDR3 contains 14 residues. Trimming shortened V by 5 bases and J by 6 bases, and 14 bases separated the two germline ends. Here the CDR3 reads CASSPSAGRNEQFF. The CDR3 nucleotides are TGTGCCAGCAGTCCCTCGGCAGGACGCAATGAGCAGTTCTTC. The complete variable domain, with remaining parts taken from reference TRBV28 and TRBJ2-1, reads DVKVTQSSRYLVKRTGEKVFLECVQDMDHENMFWYRQDPGLGLRLIYFSYDVKMKEKGDIPEGYSVSREKKERFSLILESASTNQTSMYLCASSPSAGRNEQFFGPGTRLTVL.

The sample holds many counts of this clonotype. V and J are TRBV6-1 and TRBJ2-5; D ambiguous. From germline, CDR1 is MNHNS and CDR2 SASEGT. V gave up 7 bases and J gave up 5 bases, with 8 bases separating them. This CDR3 comprises 11 residues. DNA for the CDR3: TGTGCCAGCAAGGCCGGGGAGACCCAGTACTTC. Translated: CASKAGETQYF.

This sequence joins TRBV20-1 and TRBJ2-5; 8 bases fit TRBD2. This CDR3 has 16 amino acids. J gave up 2 bases and V 3 bases, and 11 bases lay outside the gene matches. Germline assignment: CDR1 DFQATT and CDR2 SNEGSKA (reference sequence). Written as DNA, the CDR3 is TGCAGTGCTAGGTCACCGGGACTAGGGGTACAAGAGACCCAGTACTTC. Amino acids: CSARSPGLGVQETQYF.

A word on this clonotype: Just one base apart from a much larger clone, this may be a read error. This likely comes from a read error, as the CDR3 has no conserved phenylalanine or tryptophan at its end. J is TRBJ2-7 and V is TRBV7-8; 15 bases agree with TRBD2. In germline, CDR1 is SGHVS, CDR2 FQNEAQ. V was pared by 2 bases and J by 5 bases, with 10 bases of the junction left unmatched. The CDR3 is 18 amino acids. The DNA for the CDR3 is TGTGCCAGCAGCTTAACACGGACTAGCGGGAGGGCCTCGAACGAGCAGTACCTC. Residues: CASSLTRTSGRASNEQYL.

This clonotype was counted ten times or more. J is TRBJ2-7 and V is TRBV2; TRBD2 aligns across 12 bases. Germline trimming cut 1 base from V and 2 bases from J; bases unmatched to any gene: 3. Germline V gene data show CDR1 as SNHLY and CDR2 as FYNNEI. This CDR3 is 16 amino acids long. The CDR3 loop is CASSEVGLAGPYEQYF. CDR3 nucleotides: TGTGCCAGCAGTGAAGTTGGACTAGCGGGACCCTACGAGCAGTACTTC.

This clonotype was seen a few times. The J gene is TRBJ2-1, the V gene TRBV10-2, with D tentatively TRBD1 (5 bases). V dropped 2 bases and J dropped 6 bases, with 8 bases sitting between them. The CDR3 has 13 amino acids. The V gene's germline CDR1 is WSHSY and CDR2 SAAADI. The CDR3, as DNA: TGCGCCAGCAGTGAGGGACACCCCAATGAGCAGTTCTTC. Protein sequence: CASSEGHPNEQFF.

This clonotype has at least ten counts. V usage is TRBV2 and J usage is TRBJ2-2; 14 bases fit TRBD2. V was clipped by 7 bases and J by 5 bases; unmatched bases: 3. CDR1 is SNHLY, CDR2 FYNNEI, per germline. This CDR3 is 15 amino acids long. CDR3 amino acids: CASTGTSGSTGELFF. As DNA, the CDR3 is TGTGCCAGCACAGGGACTAGCGGGAGTACCGGGGAGCTGTTTTTT. The whole variable domain, remainder taken from reference TRBV2 and TRBJ2-2, is EPEVTQTPSHQVTQMGQEVILRCVPISNHLYFYWYRQILGQKVEFLVSFYNNEISEKSEIFDDQFSVERPDGSNFTLKIRSTKLEDSAMYFCASTGTSGSTGELFFGEGSRLTVL.

This clonotype has only a few counts. Possible read error: a much larger clone is one base away. CDR3 residues: CASSYSLAGGSETQCF. The CDR3 DNA follows: TGTGCCAGCAGTTACTCTCTAGCGGGAGGGTCAGAGACCCAGTGCTTC. The chain employs TRBV6-2 or TRBV6-3 and TRBJ2-5; 12 positions match TRBD2. From germline, CDR1 is MNHEY and CDR2 SVGEGT. The CDR3 has 16 amino acids.

There are many counts of this clonotype. The gene calls are TRBV28 and TRBJ2-7; maybe TRBD1 (6 bases). The CDR3 has 15 amino acids. Between the trimmed V and J ends, which lost 2 bases and 4 bases, there was a span of 15 bases. CDR1 and CDR2 from the germline V gene are MDHEN and SYDVKM. This CDR3 is CASSLGGQPLYEQYF. CDR3 coding DNA: TGTGCCAGCAGTTTAGGAGGACAGCCCTTATACGAGCAGTACTTC.

The CDR3 reads CSAPGLDYEQYF. CDR3 bases: TGCAGTGCACCGGGACTAGACTACGAGCAGTACTTC. This rearrangement joins TRBV20-1 to TRBJ2-7, with 8 positions matching TRBD2. CDR1 and CDR2 (germline): DFQATT, SNEGSKA (reference sequence). The CDR3 length is 12 residues. V trimming: 6 bases; J trimming: 3 bases; junction bases outside the gene matches: 4.

Many counts were recorded for this clonotype. The CDR3 nucleotides are TGCAGTGCTATAGGACTAGCGCCGAGCACAGATACGCAGTATTTT. Translating gives CSAIGLAPSTDTQYF. J is TRBJ2-3 and V is TRBV20-1, with 9 bases aligning to TRBD2. V trimming: 4 bases; J trimming: 0 bases; junction bases outside the gene matches: 5. The CDR3 contains 15 residues. CDR1 is DFQATT, CDR2 SNEGSKA, per germline (reference sequence).

The genes are TRBV18 and TRBJ2-7; 7 bases fit TRBD2. The germline gives CDR1 KGHSH, CDR2 LQKENI. This CDR3 comprises 15 residues. V lost 2 bases and J lost 2; bases outside the gene matches: 6. CDR3 bases: TGTGCCAGCTCACCATCGGGGGGTCCTACCTACGAGCAGTACTTC. It codes for CASSPSGGPTYEQYF.

This clonotype appeared a few times. This chain connects TRBV12-3 or TRBV12-4 to TRBJ1-2; 8 nucleotides align to TRBD1. V shed 0 bases, J shed 4 bases, and the junction held 1 base outside the gene matches. The CDR3 covers 14 residues. The CDR3: CASSLAGTGYGYTF. The DNA of the CDR3 is TGTGCCAGCAGTTTAGCGGGGACAGGCTATGGCTACACCTTC.

This clonotype showed up many times. This chain links TRBV28 with TRBJ2-1; TRBD2 matches 9 bases. The CDR3 totals 14 residues. V lost 6 bases to trimming and J lost 9 bases; unmatched junction nucleotides: 9. Looked up from germline, CDR1 is MDHEN and CDR2 is SYDVKM. The CDR3 region is CASSYGLARSEQFF. As DNA, the CDR3 is TGTGCCAGCAGCTACGGACTAGCGAGGAGTGAGCAGTTCTTC.

This chain links TRBV6-5 with TRBJ2-3, with D hard to call. The CDR3 is made up of 15 amino acids. Germline V gene sequence: CDR1 MNHEY, CDR2 SVGAGI. The ends were cut back, 2 bases at V and 3 bases at J, with 12 bases in the middle. Written as DNA, the CDR3 is TGTGCCAGCAGTTACGACCACACCTTAACAGATACGCAGTATTTT. Translation gives CASSYDHTLTDTQYF.

This clonotype has a handful of counts. The chain carries TRBV5-1 and TRBJ2-3; 10 bases map to TRBD2. The CDR3 is 16 residues long. Germline V lookup: CDR1 SGHRS, CDR2 YFSETQ. J lost 3 bases, V lost 0 bases, and 4 bases had no gene match. This CDR3 reads CASSLAASGRTDTQYF. The CDR3 region has the DNA TGCGCCAGCAGCTTGGCGGCTAGCGGGAGAACAGATACGCAGTATTTT.

This clonotype was recorded at least ten times. Germline is not matched at one junction end, which may reflect a read error. The J gene is TRBJ2-2, the V gene TRBV2, with D possibly matching TRBD1 (5 bases). Germline V lookup: CDR1 SNHLY, CDR2 FYNNEI. The CDR3 is 12 residues long. The CDR3 loop reads CASSEAENGADF. The CDR3 DNA is TGTGCCAGCAGTGAAGCTGAGAATGGGGCCGATTTT.